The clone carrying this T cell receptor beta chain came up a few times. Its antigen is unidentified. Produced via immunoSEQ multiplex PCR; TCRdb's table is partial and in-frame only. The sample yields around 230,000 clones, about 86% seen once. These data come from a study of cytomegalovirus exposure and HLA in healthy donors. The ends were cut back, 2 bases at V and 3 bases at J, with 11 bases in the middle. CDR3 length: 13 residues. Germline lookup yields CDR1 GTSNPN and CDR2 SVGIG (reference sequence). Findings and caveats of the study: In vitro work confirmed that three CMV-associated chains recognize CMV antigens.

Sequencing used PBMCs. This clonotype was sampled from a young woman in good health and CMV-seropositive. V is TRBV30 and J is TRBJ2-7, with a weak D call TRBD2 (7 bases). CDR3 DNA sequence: TGTGCCTGGAGTTGGGGAGGGGGCTACGAGCAGTACTTC. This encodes CAWSWGGGYEQYF. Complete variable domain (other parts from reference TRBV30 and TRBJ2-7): SQTIHQWPATLVQPVGSPLSLECTVEGTSNPNLYWYRQAAGRGLQLLFYSVGIGQISSEVPQNLSASRPQDRQFILSSKKLLLSDSGFYLCAWSWGGGYEQYFGPGTRLTVT.